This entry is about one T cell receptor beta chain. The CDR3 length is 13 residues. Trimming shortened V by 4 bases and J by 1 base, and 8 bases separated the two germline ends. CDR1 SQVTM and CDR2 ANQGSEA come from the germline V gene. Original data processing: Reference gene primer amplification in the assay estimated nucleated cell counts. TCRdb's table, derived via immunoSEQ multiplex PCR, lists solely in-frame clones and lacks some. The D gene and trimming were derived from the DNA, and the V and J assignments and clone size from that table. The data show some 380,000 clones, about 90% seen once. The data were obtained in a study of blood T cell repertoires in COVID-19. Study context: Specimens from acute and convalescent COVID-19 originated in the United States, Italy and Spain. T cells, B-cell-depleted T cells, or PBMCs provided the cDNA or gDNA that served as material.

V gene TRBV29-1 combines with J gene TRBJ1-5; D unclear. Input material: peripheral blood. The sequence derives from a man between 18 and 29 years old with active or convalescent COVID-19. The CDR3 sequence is CSVGASSNQPQHF. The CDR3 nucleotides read TGCAGCGTTGGGGCTTCAAGCAATCAGCCCCAGCATTTT.